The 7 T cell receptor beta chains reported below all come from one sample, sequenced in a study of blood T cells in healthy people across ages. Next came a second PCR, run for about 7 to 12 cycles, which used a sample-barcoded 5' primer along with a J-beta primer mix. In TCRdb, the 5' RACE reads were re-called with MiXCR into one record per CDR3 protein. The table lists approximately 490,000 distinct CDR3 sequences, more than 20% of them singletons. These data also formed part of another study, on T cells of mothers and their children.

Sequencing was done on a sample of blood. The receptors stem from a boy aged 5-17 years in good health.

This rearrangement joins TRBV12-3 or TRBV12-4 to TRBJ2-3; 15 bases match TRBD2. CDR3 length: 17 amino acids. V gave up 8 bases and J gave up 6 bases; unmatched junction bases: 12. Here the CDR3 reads CASGLAGGLLPLDTQYF. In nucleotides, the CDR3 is TGTGCCAGCGGACTAGCGGGGGGGCTTCTTCCCTTGGATACGCAGTATTTT.

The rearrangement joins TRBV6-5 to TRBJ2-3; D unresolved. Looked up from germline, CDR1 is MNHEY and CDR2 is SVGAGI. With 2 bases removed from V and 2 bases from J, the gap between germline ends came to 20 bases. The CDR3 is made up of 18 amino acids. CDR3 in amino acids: CASSYTTGRKHITDTQYF. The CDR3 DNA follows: TGTGCCAGCAGTTACACTACGGGCAGAAAGCATATCACAGATACGCAGTATTTT.

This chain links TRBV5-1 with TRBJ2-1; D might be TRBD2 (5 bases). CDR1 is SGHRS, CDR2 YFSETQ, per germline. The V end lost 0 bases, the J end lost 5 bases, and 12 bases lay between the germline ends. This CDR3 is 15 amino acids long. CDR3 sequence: CASSLAVSGNNEQFF. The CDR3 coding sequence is TGCGCCAGCAGCTTGGCAGTAAGCGGAAACAATGAGCAGTTCTTC.

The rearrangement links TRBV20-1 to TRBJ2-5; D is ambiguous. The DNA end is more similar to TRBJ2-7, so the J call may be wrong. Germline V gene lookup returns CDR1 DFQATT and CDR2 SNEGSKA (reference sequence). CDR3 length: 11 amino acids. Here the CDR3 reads CSALLGYEQYF. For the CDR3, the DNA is TGCAGTGCATTATTAGGCTACGAGCAGTACTTC.

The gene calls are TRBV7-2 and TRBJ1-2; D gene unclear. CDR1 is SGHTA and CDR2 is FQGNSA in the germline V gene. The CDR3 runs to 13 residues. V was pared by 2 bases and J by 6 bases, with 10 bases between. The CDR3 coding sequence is TGTGCCAGCAGCTTAACGGTGGCCAATGGCTACACCTTC. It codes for CASSLTVANGYTF.

This CDR3 reads CASSDPRMGAEEKLFF. The CDR3 coding sequence is TGTGCCAGCAGTGATCCGAGGATGGGGGCTGAAGAAAAACTGTTTTTT. The chain uses TRBV2 and TRBJ1-4; a weak D match, TRBD1 (6 bases). V lost 3 bases to trimming and J lost 8 bases, with 19 bases between them. The CDR3 is made up of 16 amino acids. Germline V gene data show CDR1 as SNHLY and CDR2 as FYNNEI.

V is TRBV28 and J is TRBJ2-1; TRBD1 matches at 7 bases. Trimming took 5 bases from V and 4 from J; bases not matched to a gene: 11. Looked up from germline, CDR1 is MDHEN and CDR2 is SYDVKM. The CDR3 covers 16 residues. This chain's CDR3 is CASSPGTEVYYNEQFF. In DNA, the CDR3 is TGTGCCAGCAGTCCCGGGACAGAGGTTTATTACAATGAGCAGTTCTTC.